Shown below are 21 T cell receptor beta chains from a single sample sequenced in a study of tumor-infiltrating lymphocytes in primary liver carcinoma. The investigators made TCR beta cDNA from roughly 0.55 ug total RNA, using a constant-region primer. Libraries for TCR beta were built through three nested multiplex PCR rounds, which together made up a slightly modified ARM-PCR procedure. The first two PCR rounds used TRBV1-TRBV30 primers with a Cbeta primer, roughly 10 cycles each. TCRdb re-called the multiplex PCR reads through MiXCR, storing one row per CDR3 protein. Of 50,000 to 70,000 distinct CDR3 sequences listed, over 65% are singletons. Unsorted bulk tissue of about 17-32 mg yielded co-extracted RNA and DNA. The sequenced sample consisted of liver tumor tissue from sampling region 2. The subset was: tumor region T2, inferior pole. Receptors were obtained from a man in his forties with primary liver carcinoma and hepatitis B virus infection.

As for this clonotype: An end of the junction differs from the germline gene, which may be a read error. The V gene is TRBV5-5, the J gene TRBJ2-7, with 9 bases identical to TRBD1. This CDR3 has 14 residues. Germline CDR1 and CDR2: SGHKS and YYEKEE (reference sequence). In nucleotides, the CDR3 is TGCGTCAGCAACTTCCGGGACAGGGATTACGAGCAGTACTTC. It codes for CVSNFRDRDYEQYF.

Comment on this clonotype: The germline gene is not matched at one end of the junction; a read error may be the cause. V is TRBV6-1 and J is TRBJ2-7; 8 bases map to TRBD1. The CDR3 spans 14 residues. CDR1 and CDR2 from the germline V gene are MNHNS and SASEGT. This chain's CDR3 is CASREPGQGGEQYF. Written as DNA, the CDR3 is TGTGCCAGCCGTGAACCTGGACAGGGCGGCGAGCAGTACTTC.

As concerns this clonotype: At one end the junction does not follow the germline gene, possibly because of a read error. The V and J genes are TRBV6-5 and TRBJ2-1, with a tentative D call TRBD1 (6 bases). CDR3 length: 15 amino acids. The germline gives CDR1 MNHEY, CDR2 SVGAGI. This CDR3 is CACSYRPGTLLEQFF. The CDR3 DNA reads TGTGCCTGCAGTTACCGTCCCGGGACATTGTTGGAGCAGTTCTTC.

About this clonotype itself: The CDR3 does not close with the conserved phenylalanine or tryptophan, likely indicating a read error. The rearrangement links TRBV29-1 to TRBJ2-5; 7 nucleotides line up with TRBD1. The CDR3 totals 13 residues. Germline V gene lookup returns CDR1 SQVTM and CDR2 ANQGSEA. V lost 8 bases to trimming and J lost 4 bases; unmatched junction nucleotides: 10. CDR3 in amino acids: CSSIQGTGETQYI. The DNA for the CDR3 is TGCAGCAGCATACAGGGGACGGGAGAGACCCAGTACATC.

A few counts support this clonotype. A much larger clonotype is one base distant, so this may be a read error. This chain joins TRBV28 and TRBJ1-2; a weak D match, TRBD1 (5 bases). CDR1 is MDHEN, CDR2 SYDVKM, per germline. The CDR3 has 14 amino acids. The V and J ends lost 8 bases and 7 bases respectively, with 20 bases between them. The CDR3 spells CASLAGGSRCGYTF. For the CDR3, the DNA is TGTGCCAGCCTCGCCGGGGGGTCACGGTGTGGCTACACCTTC.

Turning to this clonotype: No conserved phenylalanine or tryptophan is present at the end of the CDR3, so a read error is the likely explanation. The chain couples TRBV5-1 to TRBJ2-7, with 9 bases identical to TRBD2. Per the germline V gene, CDR1 is SGHRS and CDR2 is YFSETQ. This CDR3 comprises 15 residues. The CDR3 DNA reads TGCTCCAGCAGCTTTAGCGGGAGCCCCAACTACGAGCAGTACTTA. This codes for CSSSFSGSPNYEQYL.

This clonotype was seen a few times. The germline gene is not matched at one end of the junction; a read error may be the cause. The chain links TRBV4-1 to TRBJ1-2; D is uncertain. The CDR3 is 13 residues long. Per germline, CDR1 MGHRA and CDR2 YSYEKL. As DNA, the CDR3 is TGCGCCAGCAGCGAGACAACTAACTATGGTTACACCTTC. Translation gives CASSETTNYGYTF.

This clonotype was seen repeatedly, ten times or more. The chain recombines TRBV12-3 or TRBV12-4 with TRBJ2-7; 14 nucleotides align to TRBD2. The CDR3 loop spans 15 amino acids. With V trimmed by 3 bases and J by 7 bases, 5 bases remained unmatched. In DNA, the CDR3 is TGTGCCAGCAGTTTTGGGACTAGCGGGAGTGGGGAGCAGTACTTC. Residues: CASSFGTSGSGEQYF.

This clonotype was counted a few times. The junction departs from germline at one end; a sequencing error may be responsible. V usage is TRBV29-1 and J usage is TRBJ2-2, with TRBD1 matching 7 bases. Germline-derived CDR1 and CDR2 are SQVTM and ANQGSEA. CDR3 length: 13 amino acids. CDR3 loop: CSVGQAVTWELFF. In DNA, the CDR3 is TGCAGCGTAGGACAGGCGGTCACCTGGGAGCTGTTTTTT.

Regarding this clonotype: A read error may produce the germline difference seen at one junction end. The rearrangement joins TRBV10-3 to TRBJ2-5; tentative D call: TRBD1 (6 bases). The CDR3 loop spans 13 amino acids. Germline CDR1 and CDR2: ENHRY and SYGVKD. CDR3 amino acids: CAVRTAPGETQYF. The CDR3 nucleotides read TGTGCCGTCAGAACTGCCCCAGGGGAGACCCAGTATTTC.

A word on this clonotype: One end of the junction is discordant with germline, which a read error may explain. The chain combines TRBV7-9 with TRBJ2-1, with D possibly being TRBD1 (6 bases). The CDR3 sequence is 17 residues long. Per germline, CDR1 SEHNR and CDR2 FQNEAQ (reference sequence). CDR3 nucleotides: TGTGCCAGCTGCTTACCACATCAGGGGCCTAAAACAAAAGAGCAGTTCTTC. This codes for CASCLPHQGPKTKEQFF.

On this clonotype itself: A read error may produce the germline difference seen at one junction end. The CDR3, as DNA: TGCAGCGTTGAAGGGTCAGGGAGTAACTATGACTACATCTTC. Translating gives CSVEGSGSNYDYIF. This rearrangement joins TRBV29-1 to TRBJ1-2; tentatively, D is TRBD1 (5 bases). The CDR3 has 14 residues. Germline loops: CDR1 SQVTM, CDR2 ANQGSEA. Full variable domain (outside the CDR3, taken from reference TRBV29-1 and TRBJ1-2): SAVISQKPSRDICQRGTSLTIQCQVDSQVTMMFWYRQQPGQSLTLIATANQGSEATYESGFVIDKFPISRPNLTFSTLTVSNMSPEDSSIYLCSVEGSGSNYDYIFGSGTRLTVV.

As for this clonotype: As the CDR3 is not closed by the conserved phenylalanine or tryptophan, this likely results from a read error. The chain combines TRBV6-6 with TRBJ1-1, with TRBD1 matching 8 bases. After removal of 9 bases from V and 7 bases from J, the junction contained 10 bases not matched to a gene. Germline-derived CDR1 and CDR2 are MNHNY and SVGAGI (reference sequence). The CDR3 sequence is 13 residues long. The CDR3 DNA reads TGTGCCAGTAGCACAGGGGGGACTAATGAAGCTTTCATC. This encodes CASSTGGTNEAFI.

About this clonotype: One junction end does not reproduce the germline sequence, and a read error may be involved. The genes are TRBV12-3 or TRBV12-4 and TRBJ2-7, with a weak D call TRBD1 (5 bases). The CDR3 is 14 amino acids. The CDR3 loop reads CTSSLVGASYEQYF. The CDR3 DNA follows: TGTACCAGCAGCTTGGTAGGGGCCTCCTACGAGCAGTACTTC.

For this clonotype: Here the CDR3 omits its conserved ending phenylalanine or tryptophan, so a read error is the likely source. The chain uses TRBV4-2 and TRBJ2-3; 10 bases map to TRBD2. Per germline, CDR1 LGHNA and CDR2 YNFKEQ. The CDR3 has 18 amino acids. Written as DNA, the CDR3 is TGTGACAGCAGCCAAGTGGCGCTTCTAGCGGGAGCGTCAGATACGCAGTATTCT. Its protein is CDSSQVALLAGASDTQYS.

Concerning this clonotype: This sequence may be a read error, since a much larger clone differs from it by one base. V gene TRBV5-4 combines with J gene TRBJ2-5; D unclear. The CDR3 totals 12 residues. Trimming cost V 6 bases and J 5 bases, with 11 bases left between them. Germline CDR1 and CDR2: SGHNT and YYREEE (reference sequence). DNA of the CDR3: TGTGCCAGCAACTCCGCTATGGAGACCCAGTACTTC. Encoded protein: CASNSAMETQYF.

Points on this clonotype: The junction departs from germline at one end; a sequencing error may be responsible. This chain connects TRBV11-2 to TRBJ1-4; D remains ambiguous. The germline gives CDR1 SGHAT, CDR2 FQNNGV. The CDR3 is 16 amino acids. In nucleotides, the CDR3 is TGTATCAGCAGCATGACTCCAGGAGGAACAAATGAAAGACTGTTTTTT. Translation gives CISSMTPGGTNERLFF. The full variable domain, completed using reference TRBV11-2 and TRBJ1-4, is EAGVAQSPRYKIIEKRQSVAFWCNPISGHATLYWYQQILGQGPKLLIQFQNNGVVDDSQLPKDRFSAERLKGVDSTLKIQPAKLEDSAVYLCISSMTPGGTNERLFFGSGTQLSVL.

A note on this clonotype: This could be a read error, since a much larger clone is one nucleotide away. This chain connects TRBV7-8 to TRBJ2-5, with 11 bases lining up with TRBD1. The V gene end was trimmed by 5 bases and the J gene end by 6 bases; junction bases not matched to a gene: 5. The CDR3 has 14 residues. CDR1 and CDR2 (germline): SGHVS, FQNEAQ. CDR3 sequence: CASSRDRGIKTQYF. DNA of the CDR3: TGTGCCAGCAGCAGGGACAGGGGGATTAAGACCCAGTACTTC.

Comments on this clonotype: A junction boundary mismatches the germline segment, possibly from a read error. The V call is TRBV6-2 or TRBV6-3, the J call TRBJ2-1, with D possibly matching TRBD2 (6 bases). Per the germline V gene, CDR1 is MNHEY and CDR2 is SVGEGT. The CDR3 covers 15 residues. CDR3 nucleotides: TGTGCCAGCTTCTCCTGGACTAATGGGAACAATGTGCAGTTCTTC. Amino acid sequence: CASFSWTNGNNVQFF.

The sample holds many counts of this clonotype. J is TRBJ2-7 and V is TRBV10-3, with D maybe TRBD2 (5 bases). Trimming left V 4 bases short and J 5 bases short, with 12 bases between. Germline V lookup: CDR1 ENHRY, CDR2 SYGVKD. CDR3 length: 13 amino acids. The CDR3 DNA follows: TGTGCCATCAGTGGGCCGGGGAAGCACGAGCAGTACTTC. This translates into CAISGPGKHEQYF.

A single count supports this clonotype. A much larger clonotype is one base distant, so this may be a read error. V usage is TRBV5-1 and J usage is TRBJ2-2; D perhaps matches TRBD1 (6 bases). CDR3 length equals 17 residues. CDR1 SGHRS and CDR2 YFSETQ come from the germline V gene. Trimming removed 4 bases at V and 0 bases at J, with 16 bases between. CDR3 bases: TGCGCCAGCAGCGACTCTACAGGGCGCACGAACACCGGGGAGCTGTTTTTT. Its translation is CASSDSTGRTNTGELFF. The entire variable domain, with the rest obtained from reference TRBV5-1 and TRBJ2-2, is as follows: KAGVTQTPRYLIKTRGQQVTLSCSPISGHRSVSWYQQTPGQGLQFLFEYFSETQRNKGNFPGRFSGRQFSNSRSEMNVSTLELGDSALYLCASSDSTGRTNTGELFFGEGSRLTVL.